This T cell receptor (beta chain) emerged from a study of siplizumab effects on memory and regulatory T cells. Study results and limitations: Versus under 35% in controls, the mappable alloreactive CD4+ clones averaged around 69% Treg-derived with siplizumab. Proliferating CD4+ or CD8+ clones, roughly 80-95% of them, lacked an assignable naive or memory phenotype. The study did not confirm that proliferating Tregs from siplizumab cultures were suppressive. Tracing alloreactive clones into unstimulated subsets worked for only a minor fraction of them.

This clone was picked up a small number of times. Its matching antigen is unknown. Responder and stimulator cells in the mixed lymphocyte reaction were cultured together for more than five days at 37°C. Clones were sequenced by immunoSEQ multiplex PCR, and TCRdb holds only the in-frame ones, with some missing. The repertoire holds approximately 20,000 clones, with roughly 51% as singletons. Trimming left V 4 bases short and J 6 bases short, with 16 bases between. CDR1 is SGHTA, CDR2 FQGNSA, per germline. This CDR3 is built from 15 residues. The source is a human donor in good health; the cells came from an allogeneic mixed lymphocyte reaction. The sequenced sample consisted of CFSE-low (dividing) CD4+ T cells sorted from an allogeneic mixed lymphocyte reaction. This rearrangement joins TRBV7-2 to TRBJ1-5, with D perhaps matching TRBD1 (5 bases). As DNA, the CDR3 is TGTGCCAGCAGCTCGTCAGGGTGGGGGACTCAGCCCCAGCATTTT. As protein: CASSSSGWGTQPQHF.